This T cell receptor beta chain was identified during a study of T-cell memory formation after mild COVID-19. Broader study findings: Contracting clones localized mainly to CM and EM when CD4+ and mainly to EMRA when CD8+. A subset of responding clones appeared in pre-infection memory, suggesting cross-reactive memory joined.

TCRdb processed the 5' RACE reads anew with MiXCR; each CDR3 protein has one entry. Here the sample spans 55,000 to 65,000 distinct CDR3 sequences, 9% to 9.5% being singletons. The table lists this clonotype with a few counts. Its antigen is unidentified. This sequence originates from a man between 18 and 35 years old who had mild COVID-19 (a few samples of this study predate the infection). Cell type and time point are not known. The sequencing sample was made of PBMCs or a T cell subset sorted from them (not recorded which).

CDR3 nucleotides: TGTGCCACCAGCCCGGACCTCGTGAACACTGAAGCTTTCTTT. This codes for CATSPDLVNTEAFF. The chain has TRBV15 and TRBJ1-1; D gene uncertain. V was shortened by 5 bases and J by 0 bases, with 10 bases between the two germline ends. CDR3 size: 14 residues. CDR1 and CDR2 from the germline V gene are LNHNV and YYDKDF (reference sequence). Based on the CDR3 plus reference TRBV15 and TRBJ1-1, the full variable domain is DAMVIQNPRYQVTQFGKPVTLSCSQTLNHNVMYWYQQKSSQAPKLLFHYYDKDFNNEADTPDNFQSRRPNTSFCFLDIRSPGLGDTAMYLCATSPDLVNTEAFFGQGTRLTVV.